This T cell receptor (beta chain) was recovered during a study of T cells in Graves' hyperthyroidism and ophthalmopathy. The table lists this clonotype with many counts. Clinical symptoms, serum thyroxine, TRAb, thyroid ultrasound and orbital computed tomography informed diagnoses. Researchers took RNA transcripts and amplified the TCR beta CDR3 regions from them. HTBI primers drove first-round RT-PCR of the TCR CDR3. TCRdb used MiXCR to reprocess the multiplex PCR reads, holding one entry per CDR3 protein. This sample has about 98,000 distinct CDR3 sequences, with 35% to 45% found just once. This CDR3 comprises 13 residues. Germline CDR1 reads MNHNS; CDR2 reads SASEGT. V trimming: 8 bases; J trimming: 7 bases; junction bases outside the gene matches: 6.

The TCR comes from a young woman with Graves' hyperthyroidism. V usage is TRBV6-1 and J usage is TRBJ1-5, with 9 bases lining up with TRBD1. Sequenced sample: peripheral blood or thyroid tissue (not recorded which). As DNA, the CDR3 is TGTGCCAGCCGGGACAGGGATAGACAGCCCCAGCATTTT. This encodes CASRDRDRQPQHF.